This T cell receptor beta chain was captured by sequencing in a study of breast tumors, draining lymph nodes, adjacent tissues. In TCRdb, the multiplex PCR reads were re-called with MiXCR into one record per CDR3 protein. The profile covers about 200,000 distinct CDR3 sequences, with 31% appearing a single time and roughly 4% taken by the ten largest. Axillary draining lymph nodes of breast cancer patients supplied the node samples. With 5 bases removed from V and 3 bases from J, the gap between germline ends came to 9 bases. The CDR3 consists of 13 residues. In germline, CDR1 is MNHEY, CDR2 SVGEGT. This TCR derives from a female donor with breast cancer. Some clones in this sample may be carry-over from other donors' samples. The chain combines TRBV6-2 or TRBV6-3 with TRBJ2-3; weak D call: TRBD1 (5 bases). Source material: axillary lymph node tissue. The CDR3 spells CASSESGTDTQYF. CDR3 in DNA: TGTGCCAGCAGTGAGTCAGGGACAGATACGCAGTATTTT.